The 12 T cell receptor beta chains below all came from one sample that was sequenced in a study of glioma-infiltrating T cells after dendritic cell vaccination. Some clones are missing from TCRdb's copy, which holds only in-frame ones; the method was immunoSEQ multiplex PCR. Among about 82,000 clones, approximately 90% were seen once, and the ten largest hold roughly 3.2%. The sequencing used blood, collected before dendritic cell vaccination. These receptor sequences come from a human donor with glioblastoma.

This clone has just one count. The chain has TRBV11-2 and TRBJ2-1, with D perhaps TRBD2 (5 bases). Trimming cost V 5 bases and J 8 bases, with 22 bases left between them. The CDR3 length is 16 residues. CDR1 SGHAT and CDR2 FQNNGV come from the germline V gene. The DNA of the CDR3 is TGTGCCAGCAGCCCGACCTCGTGGGGTGCGGGCGATGAGCAGTTCTTC. Translated: CASSPTSWGAGDEQFF.

The chain links TRBV2 to TRBJ1-3; D gene uncertain. Germline V CDR1 and CDR2: SNHLY, FYNNEI. V dropped 3 bases and J dropped 2 bases, with 11 bases sitting between them. This CDR3 spans 15 amino acids. CDR3 in amino acids: CASSEGGSTGNTIYF. The CDR3 bases are TGTGCCAGCAGTGAGGGCGGGAGCACTGGAAACACCATATATTTT. The variable domain in full, completed from reference TRBV2 and TRBJ1-3, reads EPEVTQTPSHQVTQMGQEVILRCVPISNHLYFYWYRQILGQKVEFLVSFYNNEISEKSEIFDDQFSVERPDGSNFTLKIRSTKLEDSAMYFCASSEGGSTGNTIYFGEGSWLTVV.

The genes are TRBV6-5 and TRBJ2-1; 8 positions agree with TRBD1. This CDR3 has 13 amino acids. Germline CDR1 and CDR2: MNHEY and SVGAGI. Losses at the gene ends were 6 bases for V and 7 bases for J; bases not matched to a gene: 5. CDR3 sequence (DNA): TGTGCCAGCAGGCGGACAGGGTCAAATGAGCAGTTCTTC. It is translated as CASRRTGSNEQFF.

The V and J genes are TRBV19 and TRBJ2-7; 14 positions match TRBD2. This CDR3 region has 16 residues. Trimming took 5 bases from V and 6 from J; bases not matched to a gene: 9. The germline V gene has CDR1 LNHDA and CDR2 SQIVND (reference sequence). CDR3 sequence (DNA): TGTGCCAGTAGTGTCACCGGGACTAGCGGGAGTTTCGAGCAGTACTTC. Its protein is CASSVTGTSGSFEQYF.

CDR3 amino acids: CASSDYTDTQYF. In nucleotides, the CDR3 is TGCGCCAGCAGTGACTACACAGATACGCAGTATTTT. V usage is TRBV10-2 and J usage is TRBJ2-3, with no clear D. Germline assignment: CDR1 WSHSY and CDR2 SAAADI. V was clipped by 3 bases and J by 2 bases, with 3 bases between them. The CDR3 loop spans 12 amino acids.

CDR3 sequence: CASSRDPGGFRFF. The CDR3 DNA sequence: TGTGCCAGCAGCCGGGACCCGGGGGGGTTTAGGTTCTTC. The chain has TRBV11-2 and TRBJ2-1; 8 bases are a match to TRBD2. There are 13 residues in the CDR3. The ends lost 5 bases at V and 15 bases at J; junction bases unmatched: 12. Germline CDR1 SGHAT, CDR2 FQNNGV. The full variable domain, rest sourced from reference TRBV11-2 and TRBJ2-1, is EAGVAQSPRYKIIEKRQSVAFWCNPISGHATLYWYQQILGQGPKLLIQFQNNGVVDDSQLPKDRFSAERLKGVDSTLKIQPAKLEDSAVYLCASSRDPGGFRFFGPGTRLTVL.

This clone was found a few times. V usage is TRBV7-3 and J usage is TRBJ2-5, with 8 bases matching TRBD1. Germline loops: CDR1 SGHTA, CDR2 FQGTGA. CDR3 size: 14 residues. V trimming: 5 bases; J trimming: 1 base; junction bases outside the gene matches: 3. The CDR3 nucleotides are TGTGCCAGCAGCCCAGGGGGCCTCCAAGAGACCCAGTACTTC. Translation: CASSPGGLQETQYF.

The J gene is TRBJ2-1, the V gene TRBV2, with 7 bases lining up with TRBD1. J gave up 5 bases and V 9 bases, and 10 bases lay outside the gene matches. This CDR3 is built from 14 residues. Germline assignment: CDR1 SNHLY and CDR2 FYNNEI. CDR3 sequence reads: CARLTRDSNNEQFF. DNA for the CDR3: TGTGCCAGGCTAACCCGGGACAGCAACAATGAGCAGTTCTTC.

Regarding this clone: One junction end does not reproduce the germline sequence, and a read error may be involved. The chain employs TRBV30 and TRBJ2-7; TRBD1 agrees at 8 bases. CDR3 size: 14 residues. Germline V gene data show CDR1 as GTSNPN and CDR2 as SVGIG (reference sequence). The CDR3 spells CACYWTGKAYERYF. Written as DNA, the CDR3 is TGTGCCTGCTATTGGACAGGGAAGGCCTACGAGCGGTACTTC.

This chain uses TRBV25-1 with TRBJ1-2; D possibly corresponds to TRBD1 (5 bases). Trimming left V 5 bases short and J 1 base short, with 8 bases between. Germline CDR1 and CDR2: MGHDK and SYGVNS. This CDR3 comprises 13 residues. CDR3 DNA: TGTGCCAGCAGTTTTCAGGGTAACTATGGCTACACCTTC. Translated, it gives CASSFQGNYGYTF.

The V call is TRBV4-1, the J call TRBJ2-1; D is possibly TRBD2 (7 bases). Trimming took 6 bases from V and 10 from J, leaving 25 bases between them. The CDR3 runs 16 residues. Germline values: CDR1 MGHRA, CDR2 YSYEKL. The CDR3 region has the DNA TGCGCCAGCAGTCTCGGGGGGCTAGCGGTCGCGGGAGAGCAGTTCTTC. Its protein product is CASSLGGLAVAGEQFF.

The rearrangement joins TRBV7-2 to TRBJ2-3; TRBD2 matches at 14 bases. This CDR3 is built from 19 residues. Trimming removed 6 bases from V and 0 bases from J; junction bases left unmatched: 11. Germline CDR1 SGHTA, CDR2 FQGNSA. CDR3 DNA sequence: TGTGCCAGCAGTCGTACCGGGACTAGCGGGGGATGGAGCACAGATACGCAGTATTTT. Its translation is CASSRTGTSGGWSTDTQYF.